A selection of T cell receptor beta chains follows, all from one sample in a study of T cell responses to AZD1222 COVID-19 vaccine. Repertoires were generated with immunoSEQ multiplex PCR, while TCRdb's copy carries only in-frame clones and drops some. The sample includes just over 150,000 clones, 80% to 90% of them seen just once. Sequenced material: peripheral blood, taken 28 days after the second AZD1222 dose. These receptor sequences come from an adult who received the AZD1222 COVID-19 vaccine. Both conserved end residues are part of each CDR3. A D gene is named only where the DNA matches it firmly. Expanded clones are given a class, and other clones once, few, many or no size at all.

j_call v_call d_call clone_size cdr3_aa cdr3_nt
TRBJ2-7 TRBV28 TRBD1 once CASSSGTAIPFEQYF TGTGCCAGCAGCTCCGGGACAGCCATCCCCTTTGAGCAGTACTTC
TRBJ2-1 TRBV6-5 NA NA CAGQRDSYNEQFF TGTGCCGGCCAACGGGACTCCTACAATGAGCAGTTCTTC
TRBJ2-7 TRBV7-9 NA NA CASSPRTASYEQYF TGTGCCAGCAGCCCCCGGACAGCCTCCTACGAGCAGTACTTC
TRBJ1-5 TRBV2 NA NA CASTGTNSNQPQHF TGTGCCAGTACAGGGACTAATAGCAATCAGCCCCAGCATTTT
TRBJ2-6 TRBV6-1 NA NA CASSEQGGGANVLTF TGTGCCAGCAGTGAACAGGGGGGCGGGGCCAACGTCCTGACTTTC
TRBJ1-3 TRBV19 TRBD1 NA CAIGTGDSGNTIYF TGTGCCATCGGGACAGGCGACTCTGGAAACACCATATATTTT
TRBJ2-3 TRBV19 NA once CASYGGNSYRAQYF TGTGCCAGTTACGGCGGTAATTCGTACCGCGCGCAGTATTTT
TRBJ2-1 TRBV4-1 TRBD2 NA CASSQVPLWREDPQFF TGCGCCAGCAGCCAAGTACCCCTATGGCGGGAGGACCCCCAGTTCTTC
TRBJ2-1 TRBV28 TRBD1 NA CASSLSGTGYNEQFF TGTGCCAGCAGTTTATCTGGGACAGGCTACAATGAGCAGTTCTTC
TRBJ1-2 TRBV7-9 NA NA CASSSYPGKEYYGYTF TGTGCCAGCAGCTCGTACCCAGGGAAGGAGTACTATGGCTACACCTTC
TRBJ2-3 TRBV15 NA NA CATSGGRRVSSTDTQYF TGTGCCACCAGCGGAGGGAGACGGGTCAGTAGCACAGATACGCAGTATTTT
TRBJ1-4 TRBV28 TRBD1 NA CASSDRGAAGATEKLFF TGTGCCAGCTCGGACAGGGGAGCGGCAGGAGCTACTGAAAAACTGTTTTTT
TRBJ2-2 TRBV7-2 NA NA CASSLVVGELFF TGTGCCAGCAGCTTAGTAGTTGGGGAGCTGTTTTTT
TRBJ2-1 TRBV7-9 NA NA CASSLIGGNPNEQFF TGTGCCAGCAGCTTAATCGGCGGGAATCCGAATGAGCAGTTCTTC
TRBJ2-7 TRBV28 NA once CASTGFLGSGSYEQYF TGTGCCAGCACTGGGTTCTTGGGCAGTGGATCCTACGAGCAGTACTTC
TRBJ2-7 TRBV28 TRBD1 NA CAHSPFADRVVDEQYF TGTGCCCACTCCCCTTTTGCGGACAGGGTTGTCGACGAGCAGTACTTC
TRBJ2-2 TRBV7-7 TRBD1 NA CASSGGTGITGELFF TGTGCTAGCAGTGGTGGGACAGGGATTACCGGGGAGCTGTTTTTT
TRBJ2-2 TRBV5-6 TRBD2 NA CASSGRLAGGTGELFF TGTGCCAGCAGCGGCCGTCTAGCGGGAGGGACCGGGGAGCTGTTTTTT
TRBJ2-7 TRBV19 NA once CASSRQEYYEQYF TGTGCCAGTAGTCGACAGGAGTACTACGAGCAGTACTTC
TRBJ2-5 TRBV27 TRBD2 NA CASRGGAQETQYF TGTGCCAGCCGGGGGGGGGCCCAAGAGACCCAGTACTTC
TRBJ2-7 TRBV19 NA few CASSMAYPPYEQYF TGTGCCAGTAGTATGGCGTATCCTCCCTACGAGCAGTACTTC
TRBJ2-1 TRBV20-1 NA NA CSATNVQGQFF TGCAGTGCCACCAACGTTCAGGGGCAGTTCTTC
TRBJ2-7 TRBV7-2 NA NA CASSLNGGYEQYF TGTGCCAGCAGCTTAAATGGGGGCTACGAGCAGTACTTC
TRBJ2-7 TRBV9 NA NA CASSALSGEHYEQYF TGTGCCAGCAGCGCACTTTCTGGGGAGCACTACGAGCAGTACTTC
TRBJ2-1 TRBV5-6 NA NA CASSLTGSYNEQFF TGTGCCAGCAGCTTGACGGGCTCCTACAATGAGCAGTTCTTC
TRBJ2-1 TRBV7-2 NA NA CASSLSDLVLPNEQFF TGTGCCAGCAGCTTATCGGACTTAGTTCTACCGAATGAGCAGTTCTTC
TRBJ2-3 TRBV18 TRBD2 NA CASSPQTGGLTNTQYF TGTGCCAGCTCACCACAGACGGGAGGGCTGACAAATACGCAGTATTTT
TRBJ1-4 TRBV6-5 NA NA CASRIPGEKLFF TGTGCCAGCAGGATACCAGGGGAAAAACTGTTTTTT
TRBJ1-4 TRBV7-9 NA NA CASSLASLQEKLFF TGTGCCAGCAGCTTAGCCAGCTTACAAGAAAAACTGTTTTTT